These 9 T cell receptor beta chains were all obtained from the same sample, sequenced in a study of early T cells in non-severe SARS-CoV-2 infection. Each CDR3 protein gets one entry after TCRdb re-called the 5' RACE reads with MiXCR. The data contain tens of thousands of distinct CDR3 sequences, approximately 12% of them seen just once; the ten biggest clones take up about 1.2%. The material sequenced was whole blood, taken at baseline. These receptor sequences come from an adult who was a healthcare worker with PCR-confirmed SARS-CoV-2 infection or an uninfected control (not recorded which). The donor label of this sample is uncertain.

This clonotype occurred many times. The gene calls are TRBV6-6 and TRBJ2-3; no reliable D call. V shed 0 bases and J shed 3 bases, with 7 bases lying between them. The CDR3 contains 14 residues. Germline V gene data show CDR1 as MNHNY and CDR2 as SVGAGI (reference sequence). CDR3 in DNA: TGTGCCAGCAGTTACTCGCATAGAACAGATACGCAGTATTTT. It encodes CASSYSHRTDTQYF.

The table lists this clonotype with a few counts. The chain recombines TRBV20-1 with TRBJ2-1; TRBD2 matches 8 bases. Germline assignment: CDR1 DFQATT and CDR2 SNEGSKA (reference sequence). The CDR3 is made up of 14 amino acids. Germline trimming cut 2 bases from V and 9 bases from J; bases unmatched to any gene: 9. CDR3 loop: CSARRSGGPGEQFF. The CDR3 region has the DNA TGCAGTGCTAGAAGGTCGGGGGGGCCGGGTGAGCAGTTCTTC.

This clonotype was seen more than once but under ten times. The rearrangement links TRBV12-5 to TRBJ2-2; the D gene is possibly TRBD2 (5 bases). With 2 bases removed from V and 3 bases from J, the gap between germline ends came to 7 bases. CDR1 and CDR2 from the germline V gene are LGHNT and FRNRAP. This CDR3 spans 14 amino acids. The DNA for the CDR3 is TGTGCTAGTGGTTTGTCGGGGTACACCGGGGAGCTGTTTTTT. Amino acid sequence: CASGLSGYTGELFF.

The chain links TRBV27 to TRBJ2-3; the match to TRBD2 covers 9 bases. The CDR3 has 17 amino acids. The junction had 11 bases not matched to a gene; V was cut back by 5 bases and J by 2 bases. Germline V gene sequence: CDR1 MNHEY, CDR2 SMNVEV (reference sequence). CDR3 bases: TGTGCCAGCAGTCCTTATAGTAGCGGGGGTGTCACAGATACGCAGTATTTT. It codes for CASSPYSSGGVTDTQYF.

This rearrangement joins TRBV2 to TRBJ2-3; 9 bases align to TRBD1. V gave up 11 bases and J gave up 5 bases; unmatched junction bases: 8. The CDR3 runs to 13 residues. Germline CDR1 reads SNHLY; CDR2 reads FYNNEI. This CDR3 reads CAQTQGARDTQYF. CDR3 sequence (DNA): TGTGCCCAGACACAGGGGGCTAGAGATACGCAGTATTTT.

CDR3 loop: CASSGGTVMNTEAFF. CDR3 coding DNA: TGTGCCAGCAGCGGCGGGACGGTGATGAACACTGAAGCTTTCTTT. J is TRBJ1-1 and V is TRBV11-2; the D gene is possibly TRBD1 (5 bases). The V end lost 5 bases, the J end lost 0 bases, and 13 bases lay between the germline ends. Germline CDR1 is SGHAT and CDR2 is FQNNGV. CDR3 size: 15 residues.

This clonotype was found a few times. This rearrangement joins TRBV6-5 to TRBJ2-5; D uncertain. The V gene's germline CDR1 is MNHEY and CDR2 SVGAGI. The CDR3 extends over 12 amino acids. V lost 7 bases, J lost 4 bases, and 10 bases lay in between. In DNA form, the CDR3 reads TGTGCCAGCAAGTCCCCGCGAGAGACCCAGTACTTC. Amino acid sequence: CASKSPRETQYF.

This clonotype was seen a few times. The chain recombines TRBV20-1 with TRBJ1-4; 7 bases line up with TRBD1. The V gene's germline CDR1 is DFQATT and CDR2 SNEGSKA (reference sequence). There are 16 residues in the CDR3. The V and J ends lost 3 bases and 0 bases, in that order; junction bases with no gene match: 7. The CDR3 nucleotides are TGCAGTGCTAGTAGGCCCAGGGGGTCAACTAATGAAAAACTGTTTTTT. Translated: CSASRPRGSTNEKLFF.

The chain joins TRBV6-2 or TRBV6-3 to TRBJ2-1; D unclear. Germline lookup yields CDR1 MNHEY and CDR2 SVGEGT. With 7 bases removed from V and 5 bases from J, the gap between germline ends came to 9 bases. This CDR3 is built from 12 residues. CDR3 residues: CASTDRNNEQFF. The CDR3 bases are TGTGCCAGCACCGACCGGAACAATGAGCAGTTCTTC.